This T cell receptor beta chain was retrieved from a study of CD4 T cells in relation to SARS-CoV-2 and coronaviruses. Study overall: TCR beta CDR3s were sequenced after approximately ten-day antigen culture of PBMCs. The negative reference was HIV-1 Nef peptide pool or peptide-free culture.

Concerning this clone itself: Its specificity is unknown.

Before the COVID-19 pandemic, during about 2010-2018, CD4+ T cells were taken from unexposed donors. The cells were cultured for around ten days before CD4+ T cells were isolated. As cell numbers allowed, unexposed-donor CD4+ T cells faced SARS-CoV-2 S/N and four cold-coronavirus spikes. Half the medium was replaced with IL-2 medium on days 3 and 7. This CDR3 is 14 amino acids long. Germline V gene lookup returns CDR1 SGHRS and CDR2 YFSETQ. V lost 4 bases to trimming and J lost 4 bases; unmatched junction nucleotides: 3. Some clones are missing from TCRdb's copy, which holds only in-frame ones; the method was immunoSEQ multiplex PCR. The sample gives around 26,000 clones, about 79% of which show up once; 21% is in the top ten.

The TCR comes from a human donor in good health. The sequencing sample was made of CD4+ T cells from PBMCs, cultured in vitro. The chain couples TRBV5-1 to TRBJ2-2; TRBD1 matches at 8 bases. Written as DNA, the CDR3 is TGCGCCAGCAGCCCGACAGGGGCCACCGGGGAGCTGTTTTTT. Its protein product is CASSPTGATGELFF.